The 25 T cell receptor beta chains below were found in one sample sequenced in a study of blood T cell repertoires in COVID-19. Profiled with immunoSEQ multiplex PCR; TCRdb holds only in-frame clones, not every one. Here the sample spans about 73,000 clones, over 65% being singletons. Sequenced sample: peripheral blood. These TCRs come from a woman aged 55-70 years with acute or convalescent COVID-19.

The CDR3 DNA follows: TGCAGCGTTGAAGAGACAGGGATCTACACCTTC. Encoded protein: CSVEETGIYTF. The chain recombines TRBV29-1 with TRBJ1-2; 7 nucleotides match TRBD1. This CDR3 is built from 11 residues. V lost 0 bases and J lost 10; bases outside the gene matches: 2. Germline assignment: CDR1 SQVTM and CDR2 ANQGSEA.

CDR3: CASSLQYNEQFF. The CDR3 nucleotides are TGTGCCAGCAGCCTCCAGTACAATGAGCAGTTCTTC. The rearrangement joins TRBV7-8 to TRBJ2-1, with unresolved D. Germline CDR1 reads SGHVS; CDR2 reads FQNEAQ. This CDR3 contains 12 residues. V was clipped by 5 bases and J by 4 bases, with 6 bases between them.

This chain connects TRBV30 to TRBJ2-7; no reliable D call. This CDR3 spans 13 amino acids. CDR1 and CDR2 (germline): GTSNPN, SVGIG (reference sequence). Trimming removed 0 bases at V and 1 base at J, with 7 bases between. CDR3 nucleotide sequence: TGTGCCTGGAGTGTAAAACAGTCCTACGAGCAGTACTTC. The encoded protein is CAWSVKQSYEQYF.

The rearrangement uses TRBV24-1 and TRBJ2-7; no reliable D call. CDR3 length: 15 amino acids. CDR1 is KGHDR, CDR2 SFDVKD, per germline. V gave up 2 bases and J gave up 0 bases, with 10 bases separating them. The CDR3 coding sequence is TGTGCCACCAGTGATTCCCACGGTTCCTCCTACGAGCAGTACTTC. It specifies CATSDSHGSSYEQYF.

The genes are TRBV2 and TRBJ2-3, with 11 nucleotides matching TRBD1. The CDR3 length is 14 residues. V shed 6 bases and J 5 bases; nucleotides not matched to a gene: 4. From germline, CDR1 is SNHLY and CDR2 FYNNEI. CDR3 amino acids: CASRRTGGIDTQYF. Here the CDR3 DNA reads TGTGCCAGCAGACGGACAGGGGGCATAGATACGCAGTATTTT.

V and J are TRBV12-3 or TRBV12-4 and TRBJ1-2; D not certain. V was pared by 7 bases and J by 4 bases, with 10 bases between. This CDR3 contains 12 residues. For the CDR3, the DNA is TGTGCCAGCACCCTCGGACTCTATGGCTACACCTTC. Encoded protein: CASTLGLYGYTF.

J is TRBJ1-2 and V is TRBV29-1, with TRBD1 as a possible D gene (6 bases). Looked up from germline, CDR1 is SQVTM and CDR2 is ANQGSEA. The CDR3 has 14 residues. V lost 6 bases to trimming and J lost 4 bases, with 18 bases between them. For the CDR3, the DNA is TGCAGCGTAGGAACAGGGAATATGCCCTATGGCTACACCTTC. This gives the protein CSVGTGNMPYGYTF.

The chain recombines TRBV10-3 with TRBJ2-3; D possibly corresponds to TRBD1 (5 bases). This CDR3 contains 14 residues. Trimming pared 4 bases from V and 2 bases from J, leaving 10 bases between. CDR1 is ENHRY, CDR2 SYGVKD, per germline. The chain's CDR3 is CAISVRQNTDTQYF. CDR3 in DNA: TGTGCCATCAGTGTACGACAGAACACAGATACGCAGTATTTT.

V usage is TRBV7-2 and J usage is TRBJ2-7; tentative D call: TRBD2 (5 bases). The CDR3 is 15 amino acids. Germline V gives CDR1 SGHTA, CDR2 FQGNSA. Trimming took off 3 bases at V and 4 bases at J, with 16 bases between the two ends. CDR3 sequence reads: CASSLAGSSMYEQYF. The CDR3 region has the DNA TGTGCCAGCAGCTTGGCGGGCTCCTCTATGTACGAGCAGTACTTC.

The chain carries TRBV5-6 and TRBJ2-2; 9 positions agree with TRBD1. The CDR3 runs 17 residues. Trimming cost V 4 bases and J 7 bases; bases outside gene matches: 14. The germline V gene encodes CDR1 SGHDT and CDR2 YYEEEE. In DNA form, the CDR3 reads TGTGCCAGCAGCGATCGTAAACAGGGGGCGCGTAGCGGGGAGCTGTTTTTT. Its protein is CASSDRKQGARSGELFF.

This chain uses TRBV3-1 (or the pseudogene TRBV3-2) with TRBJ2-1; D is ambiguous. V lost 0 bases to trimming and J lost 0 bases, with 12 bases between them. The length of the CDR3 is 17 residues. Germline-derived CDR1 and CDR2 are LGHDT and YNNKEL (reference sequence). The CDR3: CASSQDISTSSYNEQFF. In DNA, the CDR3 is TGTGCCAGCAGCCAAGATATTAGCACGAGCTCCTACAATGAGCAGTTCTTC.

V and J are TRBV7-3 and TRBJ2-3, with 11 bases lining up with TRBD2. The CDR3 sequence is 15 residues long. Per the germline V gene, CDR1 is SGHTA and CDR2 is FQGTGA. V gave up 6 bases and J gave up 7 bases; unmatched junction bases: 9. The CDR3 DNA sequence: TGTGCCAGCAGTTCTCTAGCGGGGGGCCGTCATACGCAGTATTTT. Translating it yields CASSSLAGGRHTQYF. Looking up the rest from reference TRBV7-3 and TRBJ2-3 gives the full variable domain: GAGVSQTPSNKVTEKGKYVELRCDPISGHTALYWYRQSLGQGPEFLIYFQGTGAADDSGLPNDRFFAVRPEGSVSTLKIQRTERGDSAVYLCASSSLAGGRHTQYFGPGTRLTVL.

This chain joins TRBV27 and TRBJ1-3; weak D call: TRBD1 (6 bases). CDR1 and CDR2 (germline): MNHEY, SMNVEV (reference sequence). This CDR3 spans 14 amino acids. Trimming stripped 4 bases from V and 1 base from J, with 8 bases between. The CDR3 sequence: CASSSTGSGNTIYF. The CDR3 nucleotides are TGTGCCAGCAGTTCGACAGGTTCTGGAAACACCATATATTTT.

This clone was counted a few times. The chain combines TRBV24-1 with TRBJ2-3, with D maybe TRBD2 (5 bases). Germline values: CDR1 KGHDR, CDR2 SFDVKD. Trimming took 3 bases from V and 1 from J, leaving 13 bases between them. This CDR3 spans 16 amino acids. CDR3 sequence reads: CATSDPSRGGTDTQYF. CDR3 coding DNA: TGTGCCACCAGTGATCCTAGCAGAGGAGGCACAGATACGCAGTATTTT.

The chain employs TRBV5-1 and TRBJ2-1; 12 bases align to TRBD2. CDR3 length: 15 amino acids. Unmatched junction bases numbered 3, after V lost 4 bases and J lost 4 bases. Germline V gene sequence: CDR1 SGHRS, CDR2 YFSETQ. The CDR3 sequence: CASSDLAGGYNEQFF. In DNA form, the CDR3 reads TGCGCCAGCAGCGATCTAGCGGGAGGGTACAATGAGCAGTTCTTC.

This clone occurred a few times. Other DNA sequences from this sample encode an identical CDR3 as well. The chain joins TRBV7-5 to TRBJ1-6. TRBV7-5 is noted as a pseudogene. The CDR3 covers 15 residues. The CDR3 loop reads CARSLSSLGNSPLHF. The CDR3 DNA reads as TGTGCCAGAAGCTTAAGTAGTCTCGGTAATTCACCCCTCCACTTT.

This clone was seen ten or more times. This chain connects TRBV5-1 to TRBJ1-1; D remains unclear. This CDR3 has 14 amino acids. Germline values: CDR1 SGHRS, CDR2 YFSETQ. V was pared by 4 bases and J by 1 base, with 11 bases between. This chain's CDR3 is CASSVSRRNTEAFF. The CDR3 nucleotides read TGCGCCAGCAGCGTGAGCCGAAGGAACACTGAAGCTTTCTTT.

The V gene is TRBV6-1, the J gene TRBJ1-2, with TRBD1 as a possible D gene (6 bases). From germline, CDR1 is MNHNS and CDR2 SASEGT. The CDR3 consists of 16 residues. V was clipped by 1 base and J by 6 bases, with 18 bases between them. CDR3 DNA sequence: TGTGCCAGCAGTGAAGGTTACGGCAGGGGAGGGGATGGCTACACCTTC. Its translation is CASSEGYGRGGDGYTF.

The gene calls are TRBV5-8 and TRBJ2-5; 10 bases agree with TRBD2. With V trimmed by 0 bases and J by 5 bases, 13 bases remained unmatched. Germline lookup yields CDR1 SGHTS and CDR2 YDEGEE. This CDR3 is built from 18 residues. The CDR3 here is CASSLVLYSGRSWETQYF. DNA of the CDR3: TGTGCCAGCAGCTTGGTGTTGTATAGCGGGAGGTCGTGGGAGACCCAGTACTTC.

The chain has TRBV30 and TRBJ2-5; TRBD1 matches 7 bases. The CDR3 totals 13 residues. Germline CDR1 reads GTSNPN; CDR2 reads SVGIG (reference sequence). The V gene end was trimmed by 5 bases and the J gene end by 5 bases; junction bases not matched to a gene: 8. The DNA of the CDR3 is TGTGCCTGGTATAAACAGGGGCGGGAGACCCAGTACTTC. Amino acids: CAWYKQGRETQYF.

The chain recombines TRBV29-1 with TRBJ1-3; no firm D call. This CDR3 has 12 residues. Germline V gene lookup returns CDR1 SQVTM and CDR2 ANQGSEA. Trimming took 3 bases from V and 3 from J, leaving 6 bases between them. CDR3 sequence: CSVESVGNTIYF. For the CDR3, the DNA is TGCAGCGTTGAGTCCGTTGGAAACACCATATATTTT.

This chain links TRBV28 with TRBJ1-1; D not certain. CDR1 MDHEN and CDR2 SYDVKM come from the germline V gene. The CDR3 extends over 13 amino acids. The V and J ends lost 5 bases and 2 bases respectively, with 9 bases between them. The CDR3 reads CASSVPLNTEAFF. The DNA for the CDR3 is TGTGCCAGCAGTGTCCCACTCAACACTGAAGCTTTCTTT.

The J gene is TRBJ2-7, the V gene TRBV5-8, with TRBD2 identical over 7 bases. The length of the CDR3 is 15 residues. V was pared by 0 bases and J by 0 bases, with 3 bases of the junction left unmatched. Looked up from germline, CDR1 is SGHTS and CDR2 is YDEGEE. CDR3 nucleotides: TGTGCCAGCAGCTTGGCCAGCGGGGACTCCTACGAGCAGTACTTC. Translation: CASSLASGDSYEQYF.

The gene calls are TRBV7-2 and TRBJ2-2; 8 bases are a match to TRBD1. The CDR3 is 16 residues long. V trimming: 0 bases; J trimming: 5 bases; junction bases outside the gene matches: 5. Germline V lookup: CDR1 SGHTA, CDR2 FQGNSA. DNA of the CDR3: TGTGCCAGCAGCTTAGCCCCCCGGACAGGGACCGGGGAGCTGTTTTTT. Translating it yields CASSLAPRTGTGELFF.

The chain links TRBV30 to TRBJ1-6; D is ambiguous. There are 16 residues in the CDR3. Trimming left V 3 bases short and J 7 bases short, with 19 bases between. Per the germline V gene, CDR1 is GTSNPN and CDR2 is SVGIG (reference sequence). This chain's CDR3 is CAWSPEFALRNSPLHF. CDR3 DNA: TGTGCCTGGAGCCCCGAATTTGCACTTAGAAATTCACCCCTCCACTTT.